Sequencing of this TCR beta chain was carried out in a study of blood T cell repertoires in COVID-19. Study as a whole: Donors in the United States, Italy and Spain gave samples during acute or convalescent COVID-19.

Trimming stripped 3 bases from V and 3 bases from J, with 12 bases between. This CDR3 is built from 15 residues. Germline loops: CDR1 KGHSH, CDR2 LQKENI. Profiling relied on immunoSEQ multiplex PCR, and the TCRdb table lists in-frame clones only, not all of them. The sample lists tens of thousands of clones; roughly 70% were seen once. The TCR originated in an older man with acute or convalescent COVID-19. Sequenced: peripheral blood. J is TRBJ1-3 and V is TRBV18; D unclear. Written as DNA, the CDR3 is TGTGCCAGCTCACCTTCGGGTTTTGGTGGAAACACCATATATTTT. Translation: CASSPSGFGGNTIYF.